What follows describes a single T cell receptor beta chain. Profiled with immunoSEQ multiplex PCR; TCRdb holds only in-frame clones, not every one. The table has about 59,000 clones, 81% seen once. The data originate from a study of T cells in tuberculosis. After thawing and overnight rest, PBMC were stained with GMM-loaded CD1B tetramer, viability dye and anti-CD3 for sorting. CD1B tetramers were loaded with Rhodococcus equi-derived C32 glucose monomycolate. Before cryopreservation, the sorted PBMC lost their CD14-expressing monocytes. Germline values: CDR1 MNHNS, CDR2 SASEGT. The CDR3 is made up of 12 amino acids. V was shortened by 10 bases and J by 7 bases, with 16 bases between the two germline ends.

The material sequenced was CD1b-GMM tetramer-negative cells sorted from PBMCs. This receptor was identified in an adult woman with latent tuberculosis. This chain connects TRBV6-1 to TRBJ1-2; tentatively, D is TRBD1 (5 bases). The CDR3 nucleotides read TGTGCCACTAATCCAGACAGTCCTGGCTACACCTTC. This sequence encodes CATNPDSPGYTF.